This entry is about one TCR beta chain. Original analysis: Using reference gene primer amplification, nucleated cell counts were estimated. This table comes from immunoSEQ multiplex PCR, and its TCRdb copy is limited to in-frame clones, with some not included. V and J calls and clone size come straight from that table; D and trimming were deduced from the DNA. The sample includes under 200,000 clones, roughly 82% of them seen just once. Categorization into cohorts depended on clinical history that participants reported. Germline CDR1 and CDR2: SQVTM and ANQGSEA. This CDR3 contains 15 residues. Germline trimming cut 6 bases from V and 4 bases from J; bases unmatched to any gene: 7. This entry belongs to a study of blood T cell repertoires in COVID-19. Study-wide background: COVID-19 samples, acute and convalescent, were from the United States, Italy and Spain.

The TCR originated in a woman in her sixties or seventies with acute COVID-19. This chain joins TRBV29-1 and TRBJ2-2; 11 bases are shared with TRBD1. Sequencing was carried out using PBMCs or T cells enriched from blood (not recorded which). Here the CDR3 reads CSVTPGQGVTGELFF. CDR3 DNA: TGCAGCGTGACCCCGGGACAGGGGGTCACCGGGGAGCTGTTTTTT.